Following are 14 T cell receptor beta chains from one sample sequenced in a study of regulatory T cells in long-lasting Graves disease. This sample's time point: persistent/refractory GD, antithyroid drugs over 5 years with positive TRAb. Extracted RNA from PBMCs served as the source of the TCR library. The TCR beta library used iRepertoire HTBI primers with Arm-PCR amplification of CDR3. MiXCR, applied by TCRdb to the multiplex PCR reads, yields one record per CDR3 protein. Of about 460,000 distinct CDR3 sequences listed, roughly 22% are singletons. The material sequenced was peripheral blood mononuclear cells (PBMCs), taken when the disease was refractory, from a patient treated with antithyroid drugs. The source is a female donor with Graves disease.

There are many counts of this clonotype. This chain links TRBV28 with TRBJ2-2; no definite D call. CDR3 length: 16 amino acids. The germline V and J ends were trimmed by 2 bases and 0 bases, with 10 bases remaining between them. Germline V gene data show CDR1 as MDHEN and CDR2 as SYDVKM. CDR3 amino acids: CASSLRAAPNTGELFF. The CDR3 nucleotides read TGTGCCAGCAGTTTACGGGCGGCCCCGAACACCGGGGAGCTGTTTTTT.

This clonotype has at least ten counts. This chain joins TRBV7-3 and TRBJ2-7, with 8 bases identical to TRBD1. CDR3 length equals 13 residues. Germline lookup yields CDR1 SGHTA and CDR2 FQGTGA. Trimming at V came to 6 bases and at J to 4 bases, leaving 5 bases not matched to a gene. The CDR3 sequence: CASRTQGAYEQYF. As DNA, the CDR3 is TGTGCCAGCAGAACGCAGGGGGCTTACGAGCAGTACTTC.

This chain joins TRBV7-2 and TRBJ1-3; D is perhaps TRBD1 (6 bases). The CDR3 covers 13 residues. Per the germline V gene, CDR1 is SGHTA and CDR2 is FQGNSA. With 11 bases removed from V and 0 bases from J, the gap between germline ends came to 11 bases. The CDR3 sequence is CAGQPLSGNTIYF. The CDR3 DNA follows: TGTGCCGGACAGCCTCTCTCTGGAAACACCATATATTTT.

This clonotype showed up just a few times. One junction end disagrees with the germline gene, perhaps due to a read error. The chain uses TRBV2 and TRBJ2-7; D gene ambiguous. The CDR3 loop spans 11 amino acids. Germline-derived CDR1 and CDR2 are SNHLY and FYNNEI. Here the CDR3 DNA reads TGTGCCGGCAGTTACAGTGACGAGCAGTACTTC. Translating gives CAGSYSDEQYF.

V is TRBV28 and J is TRBJ2-1; 7 bases line up with TRBD1. The V gene end was trimmed by 5 bases and the J gene end by 0 bases; junction bases not matched to a gene: 7. This CDR3 is 16 amino acids long. The germline V gene has CDR1 MDHEN and CDR2 SYDVKM. CDR3 residues: CASSLETGSSYNEQFF. CDR3 in DNA: TGTGCCAGCAGTCTGGAGACAGGGAGCTCCTACAATGAGCAGTTCTTC.

This clonotype has a count of ten or more. V and J are TRBV12-3 or TRBV12-4 and TRBJ1-5; D not resolved. This CDR3 has 14 residues. Between the trimmed V and J ends, which lost 2 bases and 6 bases, there was a span of 11 bases. DNA of the CDR3: TGTGCCAGCAGTTTATTAGGGTCAGGTCAGCCCCAGCATTTT. It yields the protein CASSLLGSGQPQHF.

This clonotype was seen only a few times. For the CDR3, the DNA is TGTGCCACCAGCAGAGTTGCGGTCGCTGAAGCTTTCTTT. This codes for CATSRVAVAEAFF. The chain couples TRBV15 to TRBJ1-1; D is uncertain. Germline loops: CDR1 LNHNV, CDR2 YYDKDF (reference sequence). V lost 1 base to trimming and J lost 6 bases, with 9 bases between them. The length of the CDR3 is 13 residues.

The V gene is TRBV7-4, the J gene TRBJ2-7, with D perhaps assigned TRBD1 or TRBD2 (5 bases each). The CDR3 is made up of 16 amino acids. Looked up from germline, CDR1 is SGHVT and CDR2 is SQSDAQ. The V end lost 1 base, the J end lost 0 bases, and 13 bases lay between the germline ends. CDR3 sequence: CASSLVPRDVSYEQYF. The CDR3, as DNA: TGTGCCAGCAGCTTAGTGCCCCGGGACGTCTCCTACGAGCAGTACTTC.

The rearrangement joins TRBV7-3 to TRBJ2-5; 9 bases agree with TRBD2. The CDR3 is 16 residues long. The V and J ends lost 2 bases and 4 bases, in that order; junction bases with no gene match: 8. Germline CDR1 is SGHTA and CDR2 is FQGTGA. The CDR3 here is CASSLGFAGGLETQYF. The CDR3 DNA reads TGTGCCAGCAGCTTAGGGTTTGCGGGAGGGCTAGAGACCCAGTACTTC.

This clonotype has a count of ten or more. This rearrangement joins TRBV7-2 to TRBJ2-7, with D hard to call. Trimming pared 1 base from V and 4 bases from J, leaving 14 bases between. Germline CDR1 and CDR2: SGHTA and FQGNSA. The CDR3 has 15 amino acids. CDR3 residues: CASSLDGSYLYEQYF. The CDR3 bases are TGTGCCAGCAGCTTAGACGGATCCTATCTTTACGAGCAGTACTTC. The full variable domain, completed using reference TRBV7-2 and TRBJ2-7, is GAGVSQSPSNKVTEKGKDVELRCDPISGHTALYWYRQSLGQGLEFLIYFQGNSAPDKSGLPSDRFSAERTGGSVSTLTIQRTQQEDSAVYLCASSLDGSYLYEQYFGPGTRLTVT.

The chain employs TRBV14 and TRBJ1-2; tentatively, D is TRBD1 (5 bases). The germline V gene has CDR1 SGHDN and CDR2 FVKESK. This CDR3 has 14 residues. The V end was cut by 1 base, the J end by 8 bases, with 14 bases between. DNA of the CDR3: TGTGCCAGCAGCCAAGCAAGGGGTCAGGTCGGCTACACCTTC. The encoded protein is CASSQARGQVGYTF.

In regard to this clonotype: A much larger clone is a single base away; this may be a read error. The chain combines TRBV6-1 with TRBJ1-2, with TRBD1 identical over 8 bases. CDR3 size: 13 residues. The V gene end was trimmed by 2 bases and the J gene end by 4 bases; junction bases not matched to a gene: 0. Germline V CDR1 and CDR2: MNHNS, SASEGT. The CDR3 region is CASSEQGAYGYTF. The CDR3 DNA reads TGTGCCAGCAGTGAACAGGGGGCCTATGGCTACACCTTC.

Regarding this clonotype: At one end the junction does not follow the germline gene, possibly because of a read error. The rearrangement joins TRBV15 to TRBJ1-5; D remains ambiguous. CDR1 and CDR2 (germline): LNHNV, YYDKDF (reference sequence). This CDR3 spans 11 amino acids. CDR3 protein: CASSRDGYKHF. The CDR3 DNA reads as TGTGCCAGCAGCAGAGATGGGTATAAGCATTTT.

This clonotype has more than one count but fewer than ten. The chain employs TRBV12-3 or TRBV12-4 and TRBJ2-3; 14 bases map to TRBD2. The CDR3 loop spans 16 amino acids. The J segment lost 1 base and the V segment lost 6 bases, leaving 3 bases of the junction unmatched. In nucleotides, the CDR3 is TGTGCCAGCAGAAGACTAGCGGGGGGGCGCACAGATACGCAGTATTTT. Protein product: CASRRLAGGRTDTQYF.